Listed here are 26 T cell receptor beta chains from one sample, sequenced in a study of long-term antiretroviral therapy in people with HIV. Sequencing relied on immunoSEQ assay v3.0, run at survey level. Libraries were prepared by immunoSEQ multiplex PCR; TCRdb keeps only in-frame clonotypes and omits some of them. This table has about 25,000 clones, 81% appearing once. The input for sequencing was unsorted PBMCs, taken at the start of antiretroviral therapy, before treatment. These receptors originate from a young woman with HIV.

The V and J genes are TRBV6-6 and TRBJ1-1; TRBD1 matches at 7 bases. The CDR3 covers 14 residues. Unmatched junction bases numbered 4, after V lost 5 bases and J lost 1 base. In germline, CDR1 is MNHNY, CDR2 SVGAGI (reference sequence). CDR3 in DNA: TGTGCCAGCAGTGGACGGGACAGGAACACTGAAGCTTTCTTT. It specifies CASSGRDRNTEAFF.

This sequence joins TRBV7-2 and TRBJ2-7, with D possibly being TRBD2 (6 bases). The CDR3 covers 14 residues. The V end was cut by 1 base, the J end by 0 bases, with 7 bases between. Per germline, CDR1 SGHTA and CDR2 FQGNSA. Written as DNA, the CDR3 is TGTGCCAGCAGCTTAGACGGGAGCTCCTACGAGCAGTACTTC. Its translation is CASSLDGSSYEQYF.

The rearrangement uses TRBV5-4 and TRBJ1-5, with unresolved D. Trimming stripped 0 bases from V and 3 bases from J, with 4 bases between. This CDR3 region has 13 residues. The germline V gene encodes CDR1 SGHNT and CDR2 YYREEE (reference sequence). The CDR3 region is CASSLAVNQPQHF. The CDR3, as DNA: TGTGCCAGCAGCTTGGCCGTCAATCAGCCCCAGCATTTT.

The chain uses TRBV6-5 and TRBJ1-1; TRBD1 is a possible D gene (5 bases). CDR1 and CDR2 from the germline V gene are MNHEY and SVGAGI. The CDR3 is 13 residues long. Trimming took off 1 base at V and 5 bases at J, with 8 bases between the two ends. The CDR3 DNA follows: TGTGCCAGCAGTTACTGGCAGGGAACTGAAGCTTTCTTT. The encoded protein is CASSYWQGTEAFF.

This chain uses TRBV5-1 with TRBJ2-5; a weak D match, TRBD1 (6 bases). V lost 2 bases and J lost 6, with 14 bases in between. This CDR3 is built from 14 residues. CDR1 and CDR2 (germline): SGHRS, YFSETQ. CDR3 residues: CASSFEAGEKTQYF. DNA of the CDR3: TGCGCCAGCAGCTTTGAGGCAGGGGAAAAGACCCAGTACTTC.

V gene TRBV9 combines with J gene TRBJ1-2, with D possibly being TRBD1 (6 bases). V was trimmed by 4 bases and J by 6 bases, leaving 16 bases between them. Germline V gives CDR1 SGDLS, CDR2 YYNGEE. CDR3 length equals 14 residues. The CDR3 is CASSPRLTGNGYTF. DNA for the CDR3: TGTGCCAGCAGCCCACGCCTGACAGGCAATGGCTACACCTTC.

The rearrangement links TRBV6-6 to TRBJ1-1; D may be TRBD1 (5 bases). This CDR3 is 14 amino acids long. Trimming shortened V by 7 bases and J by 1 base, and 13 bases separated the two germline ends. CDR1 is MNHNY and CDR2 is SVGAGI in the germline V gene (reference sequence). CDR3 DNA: TGTGCCAGCACCCAGGGTTGGGAGAACACTGAAGCTTTCTTT. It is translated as CASTQGWENTEAFF.

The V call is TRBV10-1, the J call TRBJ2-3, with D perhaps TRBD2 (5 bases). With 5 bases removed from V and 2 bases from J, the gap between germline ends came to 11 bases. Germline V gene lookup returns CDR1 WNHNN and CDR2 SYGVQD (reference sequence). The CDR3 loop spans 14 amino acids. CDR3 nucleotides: TGCGCCAGCAGTCTGGACTCGTTCACAGATACGCAGTATTTT. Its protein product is CASSLDSFTDTQYF.

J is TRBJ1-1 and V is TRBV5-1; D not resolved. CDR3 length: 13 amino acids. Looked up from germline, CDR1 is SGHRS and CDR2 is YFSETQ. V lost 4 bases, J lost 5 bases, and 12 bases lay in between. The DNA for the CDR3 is TGCGCCAGCAGCGCGGAGGATGGGACTGAAGCTTTCTTT. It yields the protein CASSAEDGTEAFF.

The CDR3 nucleotides read TGTGCCAGCTCCGGGACAGGGAGCTCCTACGAGCAGTACTTC. Its protein is CASSGTGSSYEQYF. The chain uses TRBV18 and TRBJ2-7, with TRBD1 identical over 9 bases. This CDR3 has 14 residues. The trim removed 6 bases at V and 0 bases at J, leaving 3 bases unmatched. Germline CDR1 KGHSH, CDR2 LQKENI. The variable domain in full, completed from reference TRBV18 and TRBJ2-7, reads NAGVMQNPRHLVRRRGQEARLRCSPMKGHSHVYWYRQLPEEGLKFMVYLQKENIIDESGMPKERFSAEFPKEGPSILRIQQVVRGDSAAYFCASSGTGSSYEQYFGPGTRLTVT.

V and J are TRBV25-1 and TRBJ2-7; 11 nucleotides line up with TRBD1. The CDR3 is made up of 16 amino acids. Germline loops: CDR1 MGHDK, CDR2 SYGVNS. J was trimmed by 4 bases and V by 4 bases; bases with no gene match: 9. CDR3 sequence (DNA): TGTGCCAGCAGTGCCCATTTGGGGACAGGGGGGTACGAGCAGTACTTC. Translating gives CASSAHLGTGGYEQYF.

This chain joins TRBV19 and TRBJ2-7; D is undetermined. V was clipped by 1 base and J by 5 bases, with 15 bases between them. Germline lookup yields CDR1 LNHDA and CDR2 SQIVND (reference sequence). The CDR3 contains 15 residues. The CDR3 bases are TGTGCCAGTAGTATAGCTCGGGCTCCTCCGGACGAGCAGTACTTC. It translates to CASSIARAPPDEQYF.

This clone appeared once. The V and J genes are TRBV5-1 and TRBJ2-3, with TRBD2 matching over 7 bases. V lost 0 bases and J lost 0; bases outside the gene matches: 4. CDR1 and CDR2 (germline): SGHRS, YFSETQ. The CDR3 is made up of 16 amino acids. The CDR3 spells CASSLEPSGSTDTQYF. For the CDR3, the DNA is TGCGCCAGCAGCTTGGAGCCTAGCGGAAGCACAGATACGCAGTATTTT.

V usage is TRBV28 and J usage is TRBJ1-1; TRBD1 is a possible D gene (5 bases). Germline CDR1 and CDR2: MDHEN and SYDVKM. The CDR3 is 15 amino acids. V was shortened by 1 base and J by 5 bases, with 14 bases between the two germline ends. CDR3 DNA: TGTGCCAGCAGTTTATCGGAGGGCTGGGGGACTGAAGCTTTCTTT. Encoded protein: CASSLSEGWGTEAFF.

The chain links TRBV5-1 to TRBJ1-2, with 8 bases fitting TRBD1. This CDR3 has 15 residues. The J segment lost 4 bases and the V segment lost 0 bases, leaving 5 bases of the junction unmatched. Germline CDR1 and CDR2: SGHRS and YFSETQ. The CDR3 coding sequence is TGCGCCAGCAGCTTGGATCCAGGGGGCGTCTATGGCTACACCTTC. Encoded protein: CASSLDPGGVYGYTF.

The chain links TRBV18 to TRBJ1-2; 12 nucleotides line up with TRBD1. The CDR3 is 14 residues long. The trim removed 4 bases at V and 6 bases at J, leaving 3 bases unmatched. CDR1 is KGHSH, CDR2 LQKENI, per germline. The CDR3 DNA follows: TGTGCCAGCTCACTCGGGACAGGGGGCGATGGCTACACCTTC. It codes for CASSLGTGGDGYTF.

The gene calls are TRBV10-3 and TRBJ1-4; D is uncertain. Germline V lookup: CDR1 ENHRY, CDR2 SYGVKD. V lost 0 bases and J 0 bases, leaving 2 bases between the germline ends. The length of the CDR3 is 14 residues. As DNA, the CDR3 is TGTGCCATCAGTGAGTCATCAACTAATGAAAAACTGTTTTTT. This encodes CAISESSTNEKLFF.

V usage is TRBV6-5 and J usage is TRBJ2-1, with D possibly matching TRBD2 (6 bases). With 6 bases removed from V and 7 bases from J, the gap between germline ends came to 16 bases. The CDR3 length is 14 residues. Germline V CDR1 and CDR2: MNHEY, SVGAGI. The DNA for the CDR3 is TGTGCCAGCAGGTTTTCCCTCGGAGGGAATGAGCAGTTCTTC. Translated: CASRFSLGGNEQFF.

The chain's CDR3 is CAGTQGAGNTIYF. CDR3 nucleotides: TGTGCCGGCACCCAGGGCGCTGGAAACACCATATATTTT. The chain couples TRBV11-2 to TRBJ1-3; weak D call: TRBD1 (5 bases). CDR1 and CDR2 from the germline V gene are SGHAT and FQNNGV. V was clipped by 11 bases and J by 2 bases, with 13 bases between them. The CDR3 is 13 amino acids.

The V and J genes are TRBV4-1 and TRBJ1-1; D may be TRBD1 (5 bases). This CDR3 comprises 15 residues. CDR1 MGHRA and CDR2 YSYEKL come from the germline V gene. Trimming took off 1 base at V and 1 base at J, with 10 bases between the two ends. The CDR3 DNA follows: TGCGCCAGCAGCCAAGCCGCGGGGGAGAACACTGAAGCTTTCTTT. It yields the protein CASSQAAGENTEAFF.

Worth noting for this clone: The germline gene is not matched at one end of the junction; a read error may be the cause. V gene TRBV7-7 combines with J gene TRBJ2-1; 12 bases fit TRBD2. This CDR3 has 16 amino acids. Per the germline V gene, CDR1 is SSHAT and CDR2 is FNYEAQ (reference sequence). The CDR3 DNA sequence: TGTGCTAGCAGCCAATACCTAGCGGGAGGGGGGAATGAGCAGTTCTTC. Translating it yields CASSQYLAGGGNEQFF.

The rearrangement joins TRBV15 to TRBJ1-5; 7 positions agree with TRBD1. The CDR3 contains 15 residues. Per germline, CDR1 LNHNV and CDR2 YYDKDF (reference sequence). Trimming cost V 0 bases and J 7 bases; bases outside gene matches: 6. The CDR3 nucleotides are TGTGCCACCAGCAGAGATCGACAGGGTGGCCAGCCCCAGCATTTT. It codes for CATSRDRQGGQPQHF.

CDR3 sequence reads: CASKDLNEKLFF. CDR3 sequence (DNA): TGTGCCAGCAAGGATTTGAATGAAAAACTGTTTTTT. This chain uses TRBV2 with TRBJ1-4; D gene ambiguous. CDR3 length equals 12 residues. V dropped 7 bases and J dropped 5 bases, with 8 bases sitting between them. CDR1 and CDR2 (germline): SNHLY, FYNNEI.

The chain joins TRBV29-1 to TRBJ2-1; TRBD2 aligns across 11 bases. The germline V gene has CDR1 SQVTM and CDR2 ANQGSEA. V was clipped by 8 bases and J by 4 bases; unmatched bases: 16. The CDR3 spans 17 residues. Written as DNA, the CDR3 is TGCAGCTCACAAGGGACTAGCGGAGGGGGGTTTTACAATGAGCAGTTCTTC. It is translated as CSSQGTSGGGFYNEQFF.

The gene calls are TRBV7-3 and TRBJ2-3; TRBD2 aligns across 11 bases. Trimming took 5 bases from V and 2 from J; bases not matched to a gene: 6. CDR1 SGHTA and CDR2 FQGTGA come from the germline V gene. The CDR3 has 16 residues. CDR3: CASSLGTSGFTDTQYF. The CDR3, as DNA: TGTGCCAGCAGCCTTGGGACTAGCGGATTCACAGATACGCAGTATTTT.

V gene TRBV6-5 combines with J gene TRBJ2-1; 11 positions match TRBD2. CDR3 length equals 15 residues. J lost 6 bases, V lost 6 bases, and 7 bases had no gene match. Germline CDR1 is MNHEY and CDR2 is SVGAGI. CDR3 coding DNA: TGTGCCAGCAGCGAACTAGCGGGAGATGGCAATGAGCAGTTCTTC. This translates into CASSELAGDGNEQFF.